This entry lists 12 T cell receptor beta chains sequenced from one sample in a study of blood T cell repertoires in COVID-19. Sequenced by immunoSEQ multiplex PCR; TCRdb stores in-frame clones only, minus some. The sample has over 600,000 clones; about 90% are singletons. The sequenced sample consisted of peripheral blood. Receptors originate from a woman between 18 and 29 years old with acute or convalescent COVID-19.

The V gene is TRBV12-5, the J gene TRBJ1-3; the D gene is possibly TRBD1 (5 bases). The CDR3 length is 16 residues. Germline CDR1 and CDR2: LGHNT and FRNRAP. V lost 5 bases, J lost 2 bases, and 16 bases lay in between. The CDR3 sequence: CASGIDRGGAGNTIYF. The CDR3 nucleotides read TGTGCTAGTGGTATTGACCGCGGGGGGGCTGGAAACACCATATATTTT.

The chain carries TRBV27 and TRBJ2-1; D uncertain. In germline, CDR1 is MNHEY, CDR2 SMNVEV (reference sequence). CDR3 size: 14 residues. Trimming shortened V by 6 bases and J by 1 base, and 10 bases separated the two germline ends. CDR3 nucleotides: TGTGCCAGCAGATCGGGTATGTCCTACAATGAGCAGTTCTTC. This gives the protein CASRSGMSYNEQFF.

This rearrangement joins TRBV11-2 to TRBJ2-3, with TRBD2 matching 9 bases. There are 18 residues in the CDR3. The V gene's germline CDR1 is SGHAT and CDR2 FQNNGV. J gave up 0 bases and V 5 bases, and 12 bases lay outside the gene matches. The CDR3 DNA sequence: TGTGCCAGCAGCGAGACGGTGGAGCGGGGGGCTAGCACAGATACGCAGTATTTT. Translating gives CASSETVERGASTDTQYF.

This chain's CDR3 is CASSQPDRGQDTIYF. CDR3 sequence (DNA): TGTGCCAGCAGTCAGCCCGACAGGGGGCAAGACACCATATATTTT. The gene calls are TRBV6-6 and TRBJ1-3, with 10 bases that match TRBD1. This CDR3 region has 15 residues. CDR1 MNHNY and CDR2 SVGAGI come from the germline V gene (reference sequence). J was trimmed by 8 bases and V by 5 bases; bases with no gene match: 9.

The V and J genes are TRBV27 and TRBJ1-5; 10 bases line up with TRBD1. Germline CDR1 MNHEY, CDR2 SMNVEV (reference sequence). J was trimmed by 1 base and V by 0 bases; bases with no gene match: 6. There are 18 residues in the CDR3. The CDR3 reads CASSLSGQGTLSNQPQHF. The CDR3 region has the DNA TGTGCCAGCAGTTTATCGGGACAGGGGACCCTAAGCAATCAGCCCCAGCATTTT.

The chain recombines TRBV10-1 with TRBJ1-2; perhaps TRBD1 as D (6 bases). The CDR3 spans 13 residues. V shed 10 bases and J shed 1 base, with 13 bases lying between them. CDR1 and CDR2 from the germline V gene are WNHNN and SYGVQD (reference sequence). CDR3 DNA sequence: TGCGCCAACCCGGACAGAGGTAACTATGGCTACACCTTC. Its protein product is CANPDRGNYGYTF.

V and J are TRBV9 and TRBJ1-5, with TRBD1 identical over 7 bases. The CDR3 extends over 13 amino acids. With V trimmed by 4 bases and J by 7 bases, 5 bases remained unmatched. Germline values: CDR1 SGDLS, CDR2 YYNGEE. The CDR3 protein is CASSYGTDQPQHF. The CDR3 bases are TGTGCCAGCAGCTACGGGACAGACCAGCCCCAGCATTTT.

This chain links TRBV27 with TRBJ2-2, with D perhaps TRBD1 (6 bases). V was shortened by 8 bases and J by 5 bases, with 18 bases between the two germline ends. The CDR3 consists of 15 residues. Germline V gene lookup returns CDR1 MNHEY and CDR2 SMNVEV (reference sequence). CDR3 bases: TGTGCCAGCGGTGACAGGACAGAGCGGACCGGGGAGCTGTTTTTT. It is translated as CASGDRTERTGELFF.

The chain couples TRBV9 to TRBJ2-2, with 8 positions matching TRBD2. V was pared by 2 bases and J by 4 bases, with 7 bases of the junction left unmatched. The CDR3 has 16 amino acids. The germline V gene has CDR1 SGDLS and CDR2 YYNGEE. CDR3 loop: CASSVTGLAGTGELFF. The CDR3 region has the DNA TGTGCCAGCAGCGTCACAGGACTAGCTGGCACCGGGGAGCTGTTTTTT.

J is TRBJ1-2 and V is TRBV9; 8 positions match TRBD1. The CDR3 runs to 15 residues. V was pared by 0 bases and J by 6 bases, with 7 bases of the junction left unmatched. From germline, CDR1 is SGDLS and CDR2 YYNGEE. CDR3 amino acids: CASSVGGRGQHGYTF. CDR3 coding DNA: TGTGCCAGCAGCGTAGGAGGCAGGGGGCAGCATGGCTACACCTTC.

The rearrangement links TRBV7-2 to TRBJ2-1; TRBD2 agrees at 12 bases. With 6 bases clipped from V and 8 bases from J, the junction kept 20 bases outside the gene matches. This CDR3 region has 19 residues. Looked up from germline, CDR1 is SGHTA and CDR2 is FQGNSA. The CDR3 loop is CASRATSGGQRFFVDEQFF. The CDR3 DNA reads TGTGCCAGCAGAGCAACTAGCGGGGGGCAGCGTTTTTTTGTGGATGAGCAGTTCTTC.

The chain carries TRBV7-5 and TRBJ1-2; the table's TRBD1 call for D was not verified on the DNA. TRBV7-5 is a pseudogene locus. The CDR3 spans 13 residues. CDR3 residues: CARSLGTGCGYTF. For the CDR3, the DNA is TGTGCCAGAAGCTTAGGGACAGGCTGTGGCTACACCTTC.